Listed here is a single T cell receptor (beta chain). This sample stems from a study of early T cells in non-severe SARS-CoV-2 infection. Looking at the study overall: Chains were not paired, and sequencing was done on bulk RNA from unsorted whole blood.

V was trimmed by 3 bases and J by 8 bases, leaving 13 bases between them. The CDR3 has 13 amino acids. The V gene's germline CDR1 is MGHRA and CDR2 YSYEKL. Unique molecular identifiers were attached to individual cDNA molecules. A single record per CDR3 protein comes from TCRdb applying MiXCR to the 5' RACE reads. The sample yields tens of thousands of distinct CDR3 sequences, around 16% seen once. This sequence originates from an adult who was a healthcare worker with PCR-confirmed SARS-CoV-2 infection or an uninfected control (not recorded which). The rearrangement links TRBV4-1 to TRBJ1-2; D remains unclear. What was sequenced was whole blood. The CDR3 loop reads CASSQEGGYGYTF. The CDR3 DNA follows: TGCGCCAGCAGCCAGGAGGGAGGGTACGGCTACACCTTC.